This T cell receptor delta chain is drawn from a study of Vδ1+ human thymocytes. Study results and caveats: Highly polyclonal TRG and TRD repertoires with Gaussian CDR3 length distributions appeared in thymus. Thymic delta-chain repertoires held approximately 20% Vdelta2 sequences and few Vdelta3, despite high sort purity. Donors shared many TRG clonotypes but few TRD clonotypes.

Thymocytes were sorted as CD3+ TCRVdelta1+ TCRVdelta2- after alphabeta T cell depletion. Vdelta1+ thymocyte sorts reached between roughly 98% and 99.6% purity. About this clone: As yet, its antigen is unknown.

The template was reverse-transcribed extracted RNA. CDR3 amplicons came from multiplex PCR with pooled V-gene forward and constant-region reverse primers. TCRdb ran CATT on the multiplex PCR reads. This repertoire shows about 25,000 delta-chain clones, about 31% found once; its top ten account for roughly 1.4%. Trimming at V came to 6 bases and at J to 1 base, leaving 30 bases not matched to a gene. The CDR3 totals 24 residues. CDR1 TSWWSYY and CDR2 QGS come from the germline V gene. This receptor was taken from a boy less than two years old who had congenital heart surgery. Sequences were obtained from Vdelta1+ gamma-delta thymocytes from the thymus. Stated subset: FACS-sorted CD3+ TCRalphabeta- TCRVdelta1+ TCRVdelta2- thymocytes. The chain couples TRDV1 to TRDJ1; the match to TRDD3 covers 12 bases. The DNA of the CDR3 is TGTGCTCTTGGTCCCCGGACTGGGGGATACCTGGCCCTAGCCATACCATCTATCACCGATAAACTCATCTTT. This translates into CALGPRTGGYLALAIPSITDKLIF.